The clone carrying this T cell receptor (beta chain) was found a few times. The antigen is undetermined. From germline, CDR1 is ENHRY and CDR2 SYGVKD. The CDR3 has 13 amino acids. The V gene lost 8 bases and the J gene lost 6 bases, with 17 bases spanning the gap. Via MiXCR, TCRdb re-called the RT-PCR reads, giving one row per CDR3 protein. Among under 800,000 distinct CDR3 sequences listed, about 14% were seen once. The sample originates from a study of response to subunit inactivated influenza vaccine. Study-level findings and limits: Each seasonal flu vaccination may recruit only limited new T cells, authors suggested.

The rearrangement uses TRBV10-3 and TRBJ2-7; D is possibly TRBD1 (7 bases). The sequences come from PBMCs from blood, collected less than 15 days before vaccination. The origin of this receptor is a man aged 45 to 65 who received an inactivated influenza vaccine. CDR3 DNA: TGTGCCATCGGAGTCCAGGGGGGAAGCGAGCAGTACTTC. This gives the protein CAIGVQGGSEQYF.